The 13 T cell receptor beta chains below were found in one sample sequenced in a study of cytomegalovirus exposure and HLA in healthy donors. PCR used 60 Vbeta primers and 13 Jbeta primers. The method was immunoSEQ multiplex PCR; TCRdb's version includes in-frame clones alone and lacks a portion of them. The data contain some 200,000 clones, roughly 87% of them singletons. The sample comprised PBMCs. All receptors come from a man aged 50 or older in good health and CMV-seronegative.

The chain recombines TRBV4-3 with TRBJ2-5; 14 nucleotides agree with TRBD2. The ends lost 3 bases at V and 5 bases at J; junction bases unmatched: 8. This CDR3 comprises 17 residues. Per the germline V gene, CDR1 is LGHNA and CDR2 is YSLEER. CDR3 DNA sequence: TGCGCCAGCAGCCATGGCCGGACTAGCGGGGGGTCGGAGACCCAGTACTTC. This codes for CASSHGRTSGGSETQYF.

The V and J genes are TRBV4-3 and TRBJ2-3, with D perhaps matching TRBD1 (6 bases). The V gene's germline CDR1 is LGHNA and CDR2 YSLEER. V dropped 2 bases and J dropped 7 bases, with 19 bases sitting between them. CDR3 length: 16 residues. The CDR3 DNA sequence: TGCGCCAGCAGCCAATGGGGGCTAGATACTAGGAATACGCAGTATTTT. It codes for CASSQWGLDTRNTQYF.

The chain recombines TRBV9 with TRBJ1-1; TRBD1 matches 8 bases. This CDR3 comprises 16 residues. The V and J ends lost 0 bases and 1 base, in that order; junction bases with no gene match: 5. Germline CDR1 is SGDLS and CDR2 is YYNGEE. The CDR3 coding sequence is TGTGCCAGCAGCGTAGGAGGTACAGGGGGGAACACTGAAGCTTTCTTT. Translation: CASSVGGTGGNTEAFF.

The rearrangement uses TRBV14 and TRBJ2-3, with TRBD2 matching over 12 bases. This CDR3 region has 17 residues. The V segment lost 3 bases and the J segment 3 bases; nucleotides outside the gene matches: 7. The germline CDR1 and CDR2 sequences are SGHDN and FVKESK. For the CDR3, the DNA is TGTGCCAGCAGCCAGCTAGCGGGAGGGCCTTGGACAGATACGCAGTATTTT. As protein: CASSQLAGGPWTDTQYF. Together with reference TRBV14 and TRBJ2-3, the CDR3 gives the full variable domain: EAGVTQFPSHSVIEKGQTVTLRCDPISGHDNLYWYRRVMGKEIKFLLHFVKESKQDESGMPNNRFLAERTGGTYSTLKVQPAELEDSGVYFCASSQLAGGPWTDTQYFGPGTRLTVL.

As to this clone: At one end, the junction sequence differs from germline, possibly due to a read error. This rearrangement joins TRBV18 to TRBJ1-3; the D is unclear. Germline CDR1 reads KGHSH; CDR2 reads LQKENI. This CDR3 has 12 residues. CDR3 amino acids: CASSPSRDTVYF. DNA for the CDR3: TGTGCCAGCTCCCCATCGCGCGACACCGTATATTTT.

This rearrangement joins TRBV5-1 to TRBJ2-5; D is possibly TRBD1 (5 bases). CDR1 SGHRS and CDR2 YFSETQ come from the germline V gene. The length of the CDR3 is 14 residues. V was cut by 0 bases and J by 1 base, with 7 bases left in between. CDR3 sequence reads: CASSLGDSQETQYF. For the CDR3, the DNA is TGCGCCAGCAGCTTGGGAGACAGCCAAGAGACCCAGTACTTC.

J is TRBJ2-6 and V is TRBV5-1; D may be TRBD1 (6 bases). The CDR3 is made up of 18 amino acids. V shed 4 bases and J shed 0 bases, with 17 bases lying between them. The V gene's germline CDR1 is SGHRS and CDR2 YFSETQ. The CDR3 loop is CASSRRPGTSSGANVLTF. Written as DNA, the CDR3 is TGCGCCAGCAGCAGGAGACCCGGGACAAGCTCTGGGGCCAACGTCCTGACTTTC.

The chain links TRBV11-2 to TRBJ2-2; 9 bases line up with TRBD1. The V and J ends lost 1 base and 0 bases, in that order; junction bases with no gene match: 0. Germline assignment: CDR1 SGHAT and CDR2 FQNNGV. There are 16 residues in the CDR3. The CDR3 DNA is TGTGCCAGCAGCTTAGGACAGGGGGCGAACACCGGGGAGCTGTTTTTT. Amino acid sequence: CASSLGQGANTGELFF.

Comments on this clone: The same CDR3 can be traced to other DNA sequences in this sample. The V and J genes are TRBV7-3 and TRBJ2-2, with 12 bases matching TRBD2. The ends lost 5 bases at V and 7 bases at J; junction bases unmatched: 5. This CDR3 comprises 15 residues. The germline V gene encodes CDR1 SGHTA and CDR2 FQGTGA. The CDR3 here is CASSQTSGGGGELFF. The CDR3 DNA is TGTGCCAGCAGCCAGACTAGCGGGGGAGGCGGGGAGCTGTTTTTT.

J is TRBJ1-6 and V is TRBV6-5; D is ambiguous. Germline V gene lookup returns CDR1 MNHEY and CDR2 SVGAGI. The CDR3 has 16 residues. Trimming cost V 2 bases and J 4 bases, with 12 bases left between them. CDR3 sequence (DNA): TGTGCCAGCAGTTACACTTCCCCAGGTTATAATTCACCCCTCCACTTT. The encoded protein is CASSYTSPGYNSPLHF.

This chain joins TRBV29-1 and TRBJ2-2; TRBD2 is a possible D gene (5 bases). V lost 0 bases and J lost 4, with 12 bases in between. This CDR3 region has 15 residues. In germline, CDR1 is SQVTM, CDR2 ANQGSEA. The CDR3 spells CSVEDLGVPTGELFF. The CDR3 DNA reads as TGCAGCGTTGAAGATTTGGGAGTGCCCACCGGGGAGCTGTTTTTT.

This rearrangement joins TRBV11-3 to TRBJ1-5, with a tentative D call TRBD1 (6 bases). Looked up from germline, CDR1 is SGHNT and CDR2 is YENEEA. V was clipped by 2 bases and J by 1 base, with 15 bases between them. The CDR3 has 17 residues. CDR3 bases: TGTGCCAGCAGCTTAAGGCCAGGGGTATCGAGCAATCAGCCCCAGCATTTT. Amino acids: CASSLRPGVSSNQPQHF.

J is TRBJ1-1 and V is TRBV7-2; TRBD1 agrees at 10 bases. V shed 5 bases, J shed 7 bases, and the junction held 7 bases outside the gene matches. This CDR3 has 14 residues. The germline gives CDR1 SGHTA, CDR2 FQGNSA. For the CDR3, the DNA is TGTGCCAGCAGCACCGGGACAGGGGAAAATGAAGCTTTCTTT. Its protein is CASSTGTGENEAFF.